This T cell receptor beta chain appears in the sequencing data of a study of response to subunit inactivated influenza vaccine. TCRdb reprocessed the RT-PCR reads via MiXCR and lists one record per CDR3 protein. The sample consists of approximately 250,000 distinct CDR3 sequences, more than 9% of them appearing once. This clonotype was counted at least ten times. Its antigen is undetermined. General study points: Authors suggested each seasonal influenza vaccination recruits few new T cells.

V lost 2 bases and J lost 8; bases outside the gene matches: 3. The CDR3 loop spans 14 amino acids. Germline lookup yields CDR1 ENHRY and CDR2 SYGVKD. The sequence was obtained from a man aged 50-60 years who received an inactivated influenza vaccine. Sequenced material: non-naive T cells sorted from PBMCs, taken less than 15 days before vaccination. The genes are TRBV10-3 and TRBJ2-1; TRBD1 agrees at 10 bases. The DNA for the CDR3 is TGTGCCATCAGTGAGGGGGACAGGGGCGATGAGCAGTTCTTC. The encoded protein is CAISEGDRGDEQFF.